What follows is one T cell receptor (beta chain) and its context. The CDR3 contains 16 residues. V trimming: 3 bases; J trimming: 2 bases; junction bases outside the gene matches: 7. Germline V gene lookup returns CDR1 SGHDT and CDR2 YYEEEE. Authors' data handling: Reference gene primer amplification gave estimated nucleated cell counts. Profiling relied on immunoSEQ multiplex PCR, and the TCRdb table lists in-frame clones only, not all of them. The DNA gave D and trimming, while V, J and clone size come from that table. The profile shows about 100,000 clones, less than 85% of them singletons. The data derive from a study of blood T cell repertoires in COVID-19. Looking at the study overall: The United States, Italy and Spain provided the acute and convalescent COVID-19 samples. Sources were T cells, B-cell-depleted T cells, or PBMCs; the material itself was cDNA or gDNA.

This rearrangement joins TRBV5-6 to TRBJ2-1, with 8 bases identical to TRBD1. The source of this sequence is a woman older than 75 with active or convalescent COVID-19. Sequences were obtained from peripheral blood. CDR3 amino acids: CASSSTGVGTYNEQFF. Here the CDR3 DNA reads TGTGCCAGCAGCTCGACAGGGGTTGGAACCTACAATGAGCAGTTCTTC.